A single sample is the source of the 5 T cell receptor beta chains below, sequenced in a study of shared clonotypes between healthy human individuals. Here immunoSEQ multiplex PCR was the method, and the copy in TCRdb shows in-frame clones only, minus some. The data show approximately 2.5 million clones, more than 85% seen once. The sequencing input was naive CD4+ T cells from PBMCs. Noted subset: CD45RA+ positively selected. These receptors were taken from a young man in good health. Some clones in this sample may be carry-over from other donors' samples.

The chain is built from TRBV9 and TRBJ1-3, with D possibly being TRBD1 (5 bases). Trimming removed 1 base from V and 2 bases from J, with 16 bases in between. The germline CDR1 and CDR2 sequences are SGDLS and YYNGEE. This CDR3 contains 17 residues. The CDR3 loop reads CASSVMGGSRAGNTIYF. CDR3 nucleotide sequence: TGTGCCAGCAGCGTAATGGGGGGAAGCCGAGCTGGAAACACCATATATTTT.

Details on this clone: Different DNA sequences within this sample yield the same CDR3. The chain links TRBV29-1 to TRBJ2-7, with D unresolved. Germline assignment: CDR1 SQVTM and CDR2 ANQGSEA. V was cut by 4 bases and J by 3 bases, with 7 bases left in between. This CDR3 is 11 amino acids long. The CDR3 protein is CSVGYDYEQYF. CDR3 sequence (DNA): TGCAGCGTTGGCTATGACTACGAGCAGTACTTC.

The chain carries TRBV28 and TRBJ1-2, with 7 nucleotides matching TRBD1. CDR3 length: 15 residues. Germline CDR1 reads MDHEN; CDR2 reads SYDVKM. Trimming cost V 5 bases and J 1 base; bases outside gene matches: 7. The CDR3 protein is CASSPGTANNYGYTF. DNA of the CDR3: TGTGCCAGCAGTCCTGGGACAGCTAATAACTATGGCTACACCTTC.

The chain links TRBV2 to TRBJ2-7, with 8 bases lining up with TRBD1. With 5 bases clipped from V and 3 bases from J, the junction kept 6 bases outside the gene matches. The CDR3 extends over 14 amino acids. CDR1 SNHLY and CDR2 FYNNEI come from the germline V gene. CDR3 protein: CASSLAGQGYEQYF. CDR3 DNA sequence: TGTGCCAGCAGTTTAGCAGGACAGGGCTACGAGCAGTACTTC.

This clone was seen a single time. The sample holds other DNA sequences that translate to the same CDR3. The chain combines TRBV5-1 with TRBJ1-1; D uncertain. Per the germline V gene, CDR1 is SGHRS and CDR2 is YFSETQ. V lost 1 base to trimming and J lost 1 base, with 8 bases between them. The CDR3 runs 14 residues. The CDR3 loop is CASSLRQQNTEAFF. The CDR3 nucleotides read TGCGCCAGCAGCTTGAGGCAGCAGAACACTGAAGCTTTCTTT.